This TCR beta chain was documented in a study of blood T cell repertoires in COVID-19. Study information: COVID-19 samples collected from the United States, Italy and Spain covered acute and convalescent phases. T cells, B-cell-depleted T cells, or PBMCs provided the cDNA or gDNA that served as material.

Authors' data handling: Using reference gene primer amplification, nucleated cell counts were estimated. Here immunoSEQ multiplex PCR was the method, and the copy in TCRdb shows in-frame clones only, minus some. V, J and clone size are those of that table, while D and trimming were read from the DNA. The data contain 310,000 or so clones, 90% to 95% of them singletons. The CDR3 has 17 residues. Germline V gene sequence: CDR1 LNHDA, CDR2 SQIVND (reference sequence). With 5 bases clipped from V and 8 bases from J, the junction kept 16 bases outside the gene matches. The sequenced material came from peripheral blood. The receptor was derived from a woman aged 25 to 39 with COVID-19, enrolled during active disease. V and J are TRBV19 and TRBJ1-4, with TRBD1 matching over 8 bases. CDR3 loop: CASSASPGQVIGEKLFF. The CDR3 region has the DNA TGTGCCAGTAGTGCGAGCCCGGGACAGGTTATAGGCGAAAAACTGTTTTTT.